The 32 T cell receptor beta chains below were found in one sample sequenced in a study of T cell responses to AZD1222 COVID-19 vaccine. Sequencing used immunoSEQ multiplex PCR; TCRdb keeps in-frame clones, though not all of them. The sample carries 95,000 or so clones, roughly nine tenths recorded once. The material was peripheral blood, obtained 28 days after the second AZD1222 dose. The receptors here all came from an adult who received the AZD1222 COVID-19 vaccine.

This chain connects TRBV28 to TRBJ1-5, with D maybe TRBD1 (6 bases). The germline V and J ends were trimmed by 5 bases and 3 bases, with 11 bases remaining between them. The CDR3 sequence is 14 residues long. The germline V gene has CDR1 MDHEN and CDR2 SYDVKM. The DNA for the CDR3 is TGTGCCAGCAGTCGTGGACAGCCCAATCAGCCCCAGCATTTT. It yields the protein CASSRGQPNQPQHF.

The rearrangement links TRBV12-1 to TRBJ2-7; the table names TRBD2, a call not compared with the DNA. TRBV12-1 is noted as a pseudogene. The length of the CDR3 is 13 residues. CDR3 nucleotide sequence: TGTGCCAGCAGCAGCCTAGCGGTCTACGAGCAGTACTTC. This encodes CASSSLAVYEQYF.

The genes are TRBV3-1 (or the pseudogene TRBV3-2) and TRBJ2-7; D ambiguous. The CDR3 is 11 amino acids. Germline CDR1 and CDR2: LGHDT and YNNKEL (reference sequence). The V and J ends lost 3 bases and 2 bases respectively, with 2 bases between them. CDR3 nucleotide sequence: TGTGCCAGCAGCCAGGCCTACGAGCAGTACTTC. Encoded protein: CASSQAYEQYF.

V is TRBV5-1 and J is TRBJ1-1; the D gene is possibly TRBD1 (5 bases). This CDR3 has 15 residues. Trimming left V 0 bases short and J 1 base short, with 10 bases between. Germline V CDR1 and CDR2: SGHRS, YFSETQ. This CDR3 reads CASSLAQGANTEAFF. CDR3 DNA sequence: TGCGCCAGCAGCTTGGCCCAGGGAGCGAACACTGAAGCTTTCTTT.

The rearrangement uses TRBV10-2 and TRBJ1-5, with D possibly being TRBD1 (6 bases). Trimming took 5 bases from V and 5 from J, leaving 10 bases between them. This CDR3 contains 13 residues. Germline CDR1 and CDR2: WSHSY and SAAADI. CDR3 protein: CASSLQGHQPQHF. The CDR3 region has the DNA TGCGCCAGCAGTTTACAGGGTCATCAGCCCCAGCATTTT.

The chain carries TRBV18 and TRBJ1-5; tentatively, D is TRBD1 (5 bases). Deletions cut 3 bases from V and 4 bases from J, with 13 bases between. From germline, CDR1 is KGHSH and CDR2 LQKENI. The CDR3 length is 15 residues. CDR3 nucleotides: TGTGCCAGCTCACCCACCGACAGTAGTAATCAGCCCCAGCATTTT. As protein: CASSPTDSSNQPQHF.

The chain joins TRBV10-2 to TRBJ1-5; 7 bases agree with TRBD1. There are 13 residues in the CDR3. Germline V gives CDR1 WSHSY, CDR2 SAAADI. After removal of 5 bases from V and 6 bases from J, the junction contained 4 bases not matched to a gene. For the CDR3, the DNA is TGCGCCAGCAGTACAGGGGCGGGTCAGCCCCAGCATTTT. Its protein product is CASSTGAGQPQHF.

The chain is built from TRBV19 and TRBJ1-5, with 7 bases that match TRBD1. V lost 6 bases to trimming and J lost 0 bases; unmatched junction nucleotides: 17. Germline CDR1 is LNHDA and CDR2 is SQIVND (reference sequence). The length of the CDR3 is 19 residues. CDR3 nucleotide sequence: TGTGCCAGTAGCGGCGCCCCCGGGACAGAGGAGTATAGCAATCAGCCCCAGCATTTT. Its protein is CASSGAPGTEEYSNQPQHF.

CDR3 protein: CASAASGANVLTF. The CDR3, as DNA: TGTGCCAGCGCGGCCTCTGGGGCCAACGTCCTGACTTTC. J is TRBJ2-6 and V is TRBV2; D is uncertain. V was trimmed by 8 bases and J by 0 bases, leaving 5 bases between them. The CDR3 contains 13 residues. Germline V gene lookup returns CDR1 SNHLY and CDR2 FYNNEI.

The rearrangement uses TRBV11-2 and TRBJ1-2; 8 bases line up with TRBD1. This CDR3 is built from 15 residues. Germline-derived CDR1 and CDR2 are SGHAT and FQNNGV. The V and J ends lost 0 bases and 8 bases, in that order; junction bases with no gene match: 8. This CDR3 reads CASSLDLTGGPGYTF. In nucleotides, the CDR3 is TGTGCCAGCAGCTTAGACCTAACAGGGGGTCCCGGCTACACCTTC.

V and J are TRBV5-1 and TRBJ2-5, with 12 positions matching TRBD2. Trimming at V came to 1 base and at J to 4 bases, leaving 14 bases not matched to a gene. The CDR3 is made up of 19 amino acids. Germline V gene sequence: CDR1 SGHRS, CDR2 YFSETQ. CDR3: CASSLSGGRTSGTGETQYF. The CDR3 DNA sequence: TGCGCCAGCAGCTTGTCCGGGGGGCGGACTAGCGGGACGGGAGAGACCCAGTACTTC.

The chain links TRBV27 to TRBJ2-7, with 10 nucleotides matching TRBD1. Germline V gene lookup returns CDR1 MNHEY and CDR2 SMNVEV (reference sequence). The CDR3 consists of 17 residues. The ends lost 1 base at V and 5 bases at J; junction bases unmatched: 11. This CDR3 reads CASSLLVWRQGAHEQYF. CDR3 coding DNA: TGTGCCAGCAGTTTATTAGTCTGGCGACAGGGGGCCCACGAGCAGTACTTC.

V usage is TRBV5-1 and J usage is TRBJ2-3; D might be TRBD1 (5 bases). V was cut by 5 bases and J by 2 bases, with 9 bases left in between. Per germline, CDR1 SGHRS and CDR2 YFSETQ. This CDR3 has 13 amino acids. Here the CDR3 reads CASSLGATDTQYF. As DNA, the CDR3 is TGCGCCAGCAGTTTAGGGGCCACAGATACGCAGTATTTT.

The CDR3 reads CASSTRVGLTQTASYEQYF. In nucleotides, the CDR3 is TGTGCCAGTAGCACTCGGGTTGGACTAACGCAAACAGCCTCCTACGAGCAGTACTTC. This chain connects TRBV19 to TRBJ2-7; D might be TRBD2 (6 bases). The CDR3 runs 19 residues. V gave up 6 bases and J gave up 0 bases, with 27 bases separating them. Germline CDR1 is LNHDA and CDR2 is SQIVND (reference sequence).

As concerns this clone: In the same sample, other DNA sequences code for this CDR3. V is TRBV5-4 and J is TRBJ2-5; 8 bases are shared with TRBD1. This CDR3 contains 14 residues. Germline V gene sequence: CDR1 SGHNT, CDR2 YYREEE (reference sequence). Unmatched junction bases numbered 4, after V lost 4 bases and J lost 2 bases. The CDR3, as DNA: TGTGCCAGCAGCCTCCAGGGGGCACAAGAGACCCAGTACTTC. Translating gives CASSLQGAQETQYF.

V and J are TRBV7-8 and TRBJ2-1; the D is unclear. V gave up 1 base and J gave up 4 bases, with 5 bases separating them. The CDR3 has 13 amino acids. Germline CDR1 SGHVS, CDR2 FQNEAQ. CDR3 protein: CASSLGRYNEQFF. The DNA for the CDR3 is TGTGCCAGCAGCTTAGGCAGGTACAATGAGCAGTTCTTC.

The rearrangement links TRBV28 to TRBJ2-2, with 7 positions matching TRBD1. The V gene end was trimmed by 4 bases and the J gene end by 1 base; junction bases not matched to a gene: 0. This CDR3 region has 14 residues. The germline V gene encodes CDR1 MDHEN and CDR2 SYDVKM. CDR3 in amino acids: CASSWTGNTGELFF. In DNA form, the CDR3 reads TGTGCCAGCAGTTGGACAGGGAACACCGGGGAGCTGTTTTTT.

This chain joins TRBV28 and TRBJ2-1; TRBD2 aligns across 14 bases. CDR1 and CDR2 from the germline V gene are MDHEN and SYDVKM. Losses at the gene ends were 3 bases for V and 15 bases for J; bases not matched to a gene: 4. CDR3 length: 13 amino acids. CDR3: CASSFPTSGRGFF. The CDR3 nucleotides read TGTGCCAGCAGTTTCCCGACTAGCGGGAGGGGGTTCTTC.

The rearrangement joins TRBV9 to TRBJ2-2; D uncertain. This CDR3 spans 18 amino acids. Per germline, CDR1 SGDLS and CDR2 YYNGEE. The germline V and J ends were trimmed by 1 base and 1 base, with 17 bases remaining between them. CDR3 in amino acids: CASSVQVRTRWNTGELFF. Written as DNA, the CDR3 is TGTGCCAGCAGCGTACAAGTACGCACCCGGTGGAACACCGGGGAGCTGTTTTTT. Using reference TRBV9 and TRBJ2-2 for the parts outside the CDR3, the full variable domain is DSGVTQTPKHLITATGQRVTLRCSPRSGDLSVYWYQQSLDQGLQFLIQYYNGEERAKGNILERFSAQQFPDLHSELNLSSLELGDSALYFCASSVQVRTRWNTGELFFGEGSRLTVL.

The chain has TRBV5-1 and TRBJ2-7; 8 bases match TRBD1. This CDR3 is 14 amino acids long. Germline V gene lookup returns CDR1 SGHRS and CDR2 YFSETQ. The trim removed 4 bases at V and 6 bases at J, leaving 9 bases unmatched. The CDR3 is CASSPGQEGGEQYF. The CDR3 nucleotides read TGCGCCAGCAGCCCGGGACAGGAGGGGGGCGAGCAGTACTTC.

This chain connects TRBV10-1 to TRBJ2-2; possible D gene TRBD2, 5 bases. V lost 5 bases and J lost 3, with 7 bases in between. Germline V gives CDR1 WNHNN, CDR2 SYGVQD (reference sequence). This CDR3 comprises 13 residues. The CDR3 region is CASSRTYTGELFF. The CDR3 nucleotides read TGCGCCAGCAGTAGGACTTACACCGGGGAGCTGTTTTTT.

J is TRBJ1-1 and V is TRBV28; D perhaps matches TRBD1 (5 bases). V lost 10 bases to trimming and J lost 1 base, with 13 bases between them. The CDR3 has 13 amino acids. The germline gives CDR1 MDHEN, CDR2 SYDVKM. The CDR3 nucleotides are TGTGCCACCGAAAATCAGGGGAACACTGAAGCTTTCTTT. Its translation is CATENQGNTEAFF. Full variable domain (outside the CDR3, taken from reference TRBV28 and TRBJ1-1): DVKVTQSSRYLVKRTGEKVFLECVQDMDHENMFWYRQDPGLGLRLIYFSYDVKMKEKGDIPEGYSVSREKKERFSLILESASTNQTSMYLCATENQGNTEAFFGQGTRLTVV.

The chain couples TRBV11-2 to TRBJ1-3; D is unresolved. Looked up from germline, CDR1 is SGHAT and CDR2 is FQNNGV. CDR3 length equals 15 residues. V shed 5 bases and J shed 2 bases, with 13 bases lying between them. The CDR3 DNA sequence: TGTGCCAGCAGCCCCCGCTGGATGCCTGGAAACACCATATATTTT. It yields the protein CASSPRWMPGNTIYF. Looking up the rest from reference TRBV11-2 and TRBJ1-3 gives the full variable domain: EAGVAQSPRYKIIEKRQSVAFWCNPISGHATLYWYQQILGQGPKLLIQFQNNGVVDDSQLPKDRFSAERLKGVDSTLKIQPAKLEDSAVYLCASSPRWMPGNTIYFGEGSWLTVV.

This rearrangement joins TRBV7-9 to TRBJ1-2; 7 bases map to TRBD1. The V gene's germline CDR1 is SEHNR and CDR2 FQNEAQ (reference sequence). V shed 3 bases, J shed 4 bases, and the junction held 5 bases outside the gene matches. The CDR3 runs to 14 residues. The CDR3 region is CASSFGDSFYGYTF. CDR3 DNA sequence: TGTGCCAGCAGCTTTGGGGACAGCTTCTATGGCTACACCTTC.

This clone was detected a few times. The chain links TRBV6-5 to TRBJ2-2; the D gene is possibly TRBD2 (6 bases). The germline V gene encodes CDR1 MNHEY and CDR2 SVGAGI. The CDR3 consists of 15 residues. V was clipped by 5 bases and J by 2 bases, with 12 bases between them. In DNA, the CDR3 is TGTGCCAGCAGTAGGGATAGCGGCAACACCGGGGAGCTGTTTTTT. It yields the protein CASSRDSGNTGELFF.

V is TRBV7-8 and J is TRBJ1-1, with 8 positions matching TRBD1. Germline CDR1 and CDR2: SGHVS and FQNEAQ. With 5 bases clipped from V and 5 bases from J, the junction kept 7 bases outside the gene matches. The CDR3 is 14 amino acids. The DNA of the CDR3 is TGTGCCAGCAGCAGAGACAGGGGAGGAACTGAAGCTTTCTTT. It specifies CASSRDRGGTEAFF.

The genes are TRBV18 and TRBJ1-2; 7 bases fit TRBD1. This CDR3 spans 17 amino acids. Germline CDR1 reads KGHSH; CDR2 reads LQKENI. The junction had 11 bases not matched to a gene; V was cut back by 0 bases and J by 4 bases. The chain's CDR3 is CASSPPDGSAGGYGYTF. CDR3 nucleotides: TGTGCCAGCTCACCACCCGATGGGTCCGCAGGGGGCTATGGCTACACCTTC.

The gene calls are TRBV5-1 and TRBJ2-3; 7 nucleotides match TRBD2. The trim removed 1 base at V and 3 bases at J, leaving 5 bases unmatched. Germline V gene sequence: CDR1 SGHRS, CDR2 YFSETQ. The CDR3 totals 15 residues. The chain's CDR3 is CASSLSTSPTDTQYF. As DNA, the CDR3 is TGCGCCAGCAGCTTGTCGACTAGCCCTACAGATACGCAGTATTTT.

The chain carries TRBV6-5 and TRBJ2-1; tentatively, D is TRBD1 (6 bases). Germline CDR1 reads MNHEY; CDR2 reads SVGAGI. This CDR3 contains 16 residues. Trimming removed 0 bases from V and 6 bases from J, with 15 bases in between. The CDR3 loop reads CASSYSPPDRTNEQFF. CDR3 nucleotide sequence: TGTGCCAGCAGTTACTCGCCTCCAGACAGGACCAATGAGCAGTTCTTC.

The chain uses TRBV29-1 and TRBJ2-7; TRBD2 might be the D (5 bases). This CDR3 spans 12 amino acids. V was clipped by 6 bases and J by 10 bases, with 19 bases between them. Germline CDR1 and CDR2: SQVTM and ANQGSEA. DNA for the CDR3: TGCAGCGTAACAGACGGGGATACGATTCAGTACTTC. Translation: CSVTDGDTIQYF.

The chain's CDR3 is CASSNDRGASGNTIYF. The CDR3 DNA reads as TGTGCCAGCAGCAACGACAGGGGGGCGTCTGGAAACACCATATATTTT. The rearrangement uses TRBV7-8 and TRBJ1-3, with 9 nucleotides matching TRBD1. CDR3 size: 16 residues. Germline V gene data show CDR1 as SGHVS and CDR2 as FQNEAQ. Trimming at V came to 5 bases and at J to 1 base, leaving 6 bases not matched to a gene.

This sequence joins TRBV7-9 and TRBJ1-5, with a weak D call TRBD1 (5 bases). The CDR3 length is 15 residues. Germline CDR1 and CDR2: SEHNR and FQNEAQ (reference sequence). Trimming took 5 bases from V and 5 from J, leaving 16 bases between them. The CDR3 here is CASSLGGDGDQPQHF. Written as DNA, the CDR3 is TGTGCCAGCAGCCTCGGTGGGGACGGAGATCAGCCCCAGCATTTT. The full variable domain, rest sourced from reference TRBV7-9 and TRBJ1-5, is DTGVSQNPRHKITKRGQNVTFRCDPISEHNRLYWYRQTLGQGPEFLTYFQNEAQLEKSRLLSDRFSAERPKGSFSTLEIQRTEQGDSAMYLCASSLGGDGDQPQHFGDGTRLSIL.